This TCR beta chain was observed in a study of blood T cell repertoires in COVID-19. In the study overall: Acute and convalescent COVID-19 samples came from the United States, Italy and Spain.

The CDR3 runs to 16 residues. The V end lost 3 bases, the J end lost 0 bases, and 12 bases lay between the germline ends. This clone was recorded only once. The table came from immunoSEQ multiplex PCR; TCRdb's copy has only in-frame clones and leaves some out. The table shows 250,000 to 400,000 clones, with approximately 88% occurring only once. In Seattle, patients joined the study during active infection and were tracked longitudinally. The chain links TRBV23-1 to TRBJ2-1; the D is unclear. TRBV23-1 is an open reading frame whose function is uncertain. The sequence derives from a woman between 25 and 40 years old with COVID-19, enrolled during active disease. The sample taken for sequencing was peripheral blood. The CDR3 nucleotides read TGCGCCAGCAGTCATAGGAGTAGAGCCTCCTACAATGAGCAGTTCTTC. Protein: CASSHRSRASYNEQFF.